The 8 T cell receptor beta chains below all came from one sample that was sequenced in a study of blood T cell repertoires in COVID-19. Some clones are missing from TCRdb's copy, which holds only in-frame ones; the method was immunoSEQ multiplex PCR. The sample has about 10,000 clones; 65% to 90% are singletons. Sample: peripheral blood. These receptors were collected from a human donor in a cohort sampled during active COVID-19.

This sequence joins TRBV7-9 and TRBJ2-3; no reliable D call. The CDR3 sequence is 12 residues long. The germline V gene encodes CDR1 SEHNR and CDR2 FQNEAQ (reference sequence). Trimming stripped 2 bases from V and 4 bases from J, with 4 bases between. As DNA, the CDR3 is TGTGCCAGCAGCTTAATCGCAGATACGCAGTATTTT. Its protein product is CASSLIADTQYF.

This chain connects TRBV19 to TRBJ2-1; 8 bases map to TRBD2. Germline CDR1 reads LNHDA; CDR2 reads SQIVND (reference sequence). The CDR3 totals 14 residues. J gave up 6 bases and V 4 bases, and 5 bases lay outside the gene matches. The CDR3 here is CASSRVAGSNEQFF. CDR3 nucleotide sequence: TGTGCCAGTAGTAGGGTAGCGGGAAGCAATGAGCAGTTCTTC.

The chain joins TRBV6-2 or TRBV6-3 to TRBJ2-7; 10 nucleotides match TRBD2. The CDR3 runs 17 residues. Looked up from germline, CDR1 is MNHEY and CDR2 is SVGEGT. Trimming removed 6 bases from V and 2 bases from J; junction bases left unmatched: 13. The CDR3, as DNA: TGTGCCAGCAGCTCGCCGCGGTGGACTAGCGGCCCCTACGAGCAGTACTTC. This sequence encodes CASSSPRWTSGPYEQYF.

This clone turned up a few times. The chain links TRBV21-1 to TRBJ1-5; TRBD1 is the table's D call, not checked against the DNA. TRBV21-1 is a pseudogene locus. The CDR3 covers 16 residues. Here the CDR3 reads CARGLYRGTSNQPQHF. In nucleotides, the CDR3 is TGTGCCAGGGGATTATACAGGGGTACCAGCAATCAGCCCCAGCATTTT.

The chain is built from TRBV19 and TRBJ1-5, with 7 bases lining up with TRBD1. The ends lost 3 bases at V and 2 bases at J; junction bases unmatched: 4. CDR3 length equals 15 residues. Germline CDR1 LNHDA, CDR2 SQIVND (reference sequence). Written as DNA, the CDR3 is TGTGCCAGTAGTATGGAGGGGGCTGGCAATCAGCCCCAGCATTTT. Amino acid sequence: CASSMEGAGNQPQHF. Full variable domain (rest looked up from reference TRBV19 and TRBJ1-5): DGGITQSPKYLFRKEGQNVTLSCEQNLNHDAMYWYRQDPGQGLRLIYYSQIVNDFQKGDIAEGYSVSREKKESFPLTVTSAQKNPTAFYLCASSMEGAGNQPQHFGDGTRLSIL.

The V and J genes are TRBV11-2 and TRBJ2-7, with TRBD2 identical over 9 bases. The V segment lost 5 bases and the J segment 2 bases; nucleotides outside the gene matches: 7. CDR1 is SGHAT, CDR2 FQNNGV, per germline. The CDR3 is 15 residues long. CDR3 coding DNA: TGTGCCAGCAGCCTCAGCGGGGGGATTGCCTACGAGCAGTACTTC. The encoded protein is CASSLSGGIAYEQYF.

By share, this clone ranks as medium-sized. The J gene is TRBJ2-7, the V gene TRBV5-1; TRBD2 matches at 7 bases. Trimming cost V 0 bases and J 1 base; bases outside gene matches: 1. The CDR3 is 14 residues long. Per germline, CDR1 SGHRS and CDR2 YFSETQ. CDR3 DNA sequence: TGCGCCAGCAGCTTGGTGGGAGGGTCCTACGAGCAGTACTTC. Translation gives CASSLVGGSYEQYF.

The V call is TRBV24-1, the J call TRBJ2-3; 12 nucleotides align to TRBD2. Germline V gene data show CDR1 as KGHDR and CDR2 as SFDVKD. The V and J ends lost 6 bases and 4 bases, in that order; junction bases with no gene match: 4. The CDR3 contains 15 residues. Written as DNA, the CDR3 is TGTGCCACCAGTCTAGCGGGAGGGCAGGCAGATACGCAGTATTTT. Translated: CATSLAGGQADTQYF.